These 26 T cell receptor beta chains came from one sample sequenced in a study of early T cells in non-severe SARS-CoV-2 infection. TCRdb re-derived calls from the 5' RACE reads in MiXCR, one entry per CDR3 protein. This table has 100,000 to 150,000 distinct CDR3 sequences, under 15% appearing once. Sequencing was performed on whole blood. These receptors all stem from an adult who was a healthcare worker with PCR-confirmed SARS-CoV-2 infection or an uninfected control (not recorded which).

V is TRBV3-1 and J is TRBJ2-1; TRBD2 aligns across 7 bases. V gave up 0 bases and J gave up 8 bases; unmatched junction bases: 10. Germline V CDR1 and CDR2: LGHDT, YNNKEL (reference sequence). The CDR3 runs 16 residues. CDR3 loop: CASSQEASGVWDEQFF. The CDR3 nucleotides read TGTGCCAGCAGCCAAGAGGCGAGCGGGGTCTGGGATGAGCAGTTCTTC.

This clonotype was seen a few times. The chain employs TRBV13 and TRBJ1-1; D is possibly TRBD1 (6 bases). V lost 4 bases, J lost 5 bases, and 14 bases lay in between. CDR1 PRHDT and CDR2 FYEKMQ come from the germline V gene (reference sequence). This CDR3 is built from 14 residues. CDR3 DNA: TGTGCCAGCAGCTCAGAGCACAGGGCAACTGAAGCTTTCTTT. This codes for CASSSEHRATEAFF.

There are a few counts of this clonotype. The chain couples TRBV5-5 to TRBJ2-1; no reliable D call. Germline V lookup: CDR1 SGHKS, CDR2 YYEKEE (reference sequence). The CDR3 runs to 15 residues. Deletions cut 0 bases from V and 9 bases from J, with 16 bases between. The CDR3 bases are TGTGCCAGCAGCTTGGAAACGACCCCCGGCAGTGAGCAGTTCTTC. Its protein product is CASSLETTPGSEQFF.

This clonotype was seen only a few times. J is TRBJ2-5 and V is TRBV7-9; TRBD2 matches at 7 bases. The CDR3 contains 13 residues. Germline V CDR1 and CDR2: SEHNR, FQNEAQ (reference sequence). After removal of 9 bases from V and 5 bases from J, the junction contained 9 bases not matched to a gene. The CDR3 reads CASGFVGGETQYF. DNA of the CDR3: TGTGCCAGTGGGTTCGTCGGGGGGGAGACCCAGTACTTC.

The rearrangement links TRBV2 to TRBJ2-7; D unresolved. Trimming pared 4 bases from V and 3 bases from J, leaving 10 bases between. Per germline, CDR1 SNHLY and CDR2 FYNNEI. CDR3 length: 13 residues. The CDR3 DNA reads TGTGCCAGCAGTGTGTTCTACGGCTACGAGCAGTACTTC. Encoded protein: CASSVFYGYEQYF.

The chain joins TRBV2 to TRBJ2-3; the match to TRBD2 covers 13 bases. V lost 6 bases and J lost 7; bases outside the gene matches: 7. CDR1 is SNHLY and CDR2 is FYNNEI in the germline V gene. This CDR3 is built from 15 residues. CDR3 amino acids: CASSTTSGGAYTQYF. The CDR3 DNA sequence: TGTGCCAGCAGCACTACTAGCGGGGGGGCCTATACGCAGTATTTT. The full variable domain, completed using reference TRBV2 and TRBJ2-3, is EPEVTQTPSHQVTQMGQEVILRCVPISNHLYFYWYRQILGQKVEFLVSFYNNEISEKSEIFDDQFSVERPDGSNFTLKIRSTKLEDSAMYFCASSTTSGGAYTQYFGPGTRLTVL.

The table lists this clonotype with a few counts. The V call is TRBV7-6, the J call TRBJ2-5; D is possibly TRBD1 (5 bases). Germline CDR1 SGHVS, CDR2 FNYEAQ. CDR3 length: 17 amino acids. V shed 3 bases and J shed 2 bases, with 19 bases lying between them. Here the CDR3 reads CASSLGQAITPQETQYF. In DNA form, the CDR3 reads TGTGCCAGCAGCTTGGGGCAAGCCATCACTCCGCAAGAGACCCAGTACTTC.

The V and J genes are TRBV29-1 and TRBJ2-3, with D perhaps matching TRBD1 or TRBD2 (5 bases each). V was trimmed by 3 bases and J by 5 bases, leaving 15 bases between them. This CDR3 is 14 amino acids long. Germline-derived CDR1 and CDR2 are SQVTM and ANQGSEA. In DNA, the CDR3 is TGCAGCGTTGACCGGGGCAGGGCTCAAGATACGCAGTATTTT. It encodes CSVDRGRAQDTQYF.

This chain uses TRBV7-9 with TRBJ2-5, with D possibly being TRBD1 (6 bases). Germline lookup yields CDR1 SEHNR and CDR2 FQNEAQ (reference sequence). CDR3 length: 14 amino acids. V lost 5 bases to trimming and J lost 5 bases, with 15 bases between them. The CDR3 DNA is TGTGCCAGCAGCGTACAGGGTCTGGTGGAGACCCAGTACTTC. Protein: CASSVQGLVETQYF.

About this clonotype: An end of the junction does not agree with germline; a read error may underlie this. The chain links TRBV20-1 to TRBJ1-2; D remains unclear. This CDR3 has 12 residues. Germline-derived CDR1 and CDR2 are DFQATT and SNEGSKA (reference sequence). Written as DNA, the CDR3 is TGCAGTGCTAGTTCTGTGGCCGGGATATGCGCATTC. Its protein is CSASSVAGICAF.

The chain joins TRBV20-1 to TRBJ1-6; TRBD1 might be the D (5 bases). The CDR3 contains 13 residues. CDR1 is DFQATT and CDR2 is SNEGSKA in the germline V gene (reference sequence). Trimming cost V 4 bases and J 7 bases, with 11 bases left between them. As DNA, the CDR3 is TGCAGTGCTAATTACAGGCAAAATTCACCCCTCCACTTT. It encodes CSANYRQNSPLHF.

The sample holds a few counts of this clonotype. The rearrangement uses TRBV10-2 and TRBJ2-5; the match to TRBD2 covers 7 bases. CDR1 WSHSY and CDR2 SAAADI come from the germline V gene. This CDR3 has 12 amino acids. V was pared by 9 bases and J by 0 bases, with 1 base of the junction left unmatched. CDR3 in DNA: TGCGCCAGTCGGGGGGACCAAGAGACCCAGTACTTC. It codes for CASRGDQETQYF.

There are a few counts of this clonotype. V and J are TRBV30 and TRBJ1-2; 10 nucleotides agree with TRBD1. The V gene end was trimmed by 2 bases and the J gene end by 8 bases; junction bases not matched to a gene: 2. The CDR3 sequence is 12 residues long. Looked up from germline, CDR1 is GTSNPN and CDR2 is SVGIG (reference sequence). CDR3 sequence: CAWSLTGGGYTF. The DNA of the CDR3 is TGTGCCTGGAGTTTGACAGGGGGCGGCTACACCTTC.

This clonotype occurred many times. The chain has TRBV30 and TRBJ1-1, with 7 bases aligning to TRBD1. V gave up 2 bases and J gave up 4 bases; unmatched junction bases: 7. The V gene's germline CDR1 is GTSNPN and CDR2 SVGIG (reference sequence). This CDR3 has 14 amino acids. The CDR3, as DNA: TGTGCCTGGAGTACTCAACAGGGGATCACTGAAGCTTTCTTT. Encoded protein: CAWSTQQGITEAFF.

V usage is TRBV13 and J usage is TRBJ1-5; 8 nucleotides agree with TRBD1. This CDR3 is built from 14 residues. J gave up 8 bases and V 0 bases, and 3 bases lay outside the gene matches. Germline V gene lookup returns CDR1 PRHDT and CDR2 FYEKMQ (reference sequence). CDR3 nucleotides: TGTGCCAGCAGCTTAGGACAGGGGGACAAGCCCCAGCATTTT. It translates to CASSLGQGDKPQHF.

The chain uses TRBV10-1 and TRBJ2-5, with 10 bases fitting TRBD1. Germline V gives CDR1 WNHNN, CDR2 SYGVQD (reference sequence). This CDR3 is 17 amino acids long. V shed 8 bases and J 2 bases; nucleotides not matched to a gene: 14. CDR3 nucleotides: TGCGCCAGCTCAGGGGGACAGGGGACGCAGGGGCAAGAGACCCAGTACTTC. It translates to CASSGGQGTQGQETQYF.

This clonotype was recorded a few times. The genes are TRBV4-1 and TRBJ2-1, with 9 positions matching TRBD2. Germline CDR1 MGHRA, CDR2 YSYEKL. This CDR3 spans 18 amino acids. The V gene end was trimmed by 1 base and the J gene end by 8 bases; junction bases not matched to a gene: 15. CDR3 residues: CASSQAVGFSGGSYEQFF. The CDR3 nucleotides read TGCGCCAGCAGCCAAGCCGTGGGTTTCAGCGGGGGGTCGTATGAGCAGTTCTTC.

The V and J genes are TRBV25-1 and TRBJ2-5, with D perhaps matching TRBD2 (5 bases). The CDR3 spans 14 residues. Germline loops: CDR1 MGHDK, CDR2 SYGVNS. The V gene lost 5 bases and the J gene lost 1 base, with 11 bases spanning the gap. CDR3 bases: TGTGCCAGCAGTCCCCTGGGGAGCCAAGAGACCCAGTACTTC. This sequence encodes CASSPLGSQETQYF. The variable domain in full, with the rest retrieved from reference TRBV25-1 and TRBJ2-5, is EADIYQTPRYLVIGTGKKITLECSQTMGHDKMYWYQQDPGMELHLIHYSYGVNSTEKGDLSSESTVSRIRTEHFPLTLESARPSHTSQYLCASSPLGSQETQYFGPGTRLLVL.

This clonotype was recorded at least ten times. In nucleotides, the CDR3 is TGTGCCACCCGAGAACTAGCGGGGGGTTACAATGAGCAGTTCTTC. It yields the protein CATRELAGGYNEQFF. J is TRBJ2-1 and V is TRBV6-6; TRBD2 matches at 12 bases. V gave up 10 bases and J gave up 4 bases; unmatched junction bases: 8. Germline CDR1 MNHNY, CDR2 SVGAGI (reference sequence). This CDR3 is built from 15 residues.

The rearrangement links TRBV19 to TRBJ2-3; 7 bases align to TRBD1. The CDR3 has 14 amino acids. The V segment lost 7 bases and the J segment 4 bases; nucleotides outside the gene matches: 8. The V gene's germline CDR1 is LNHDA and CDR2 SQIVND (reference sequence). CDR3 amino acids: CASNTRQGADTQYF. The DNA for the CDR3 is TGTGCCAGTAATACTCGACAGGGTGCAGATACGCAGTATTTT.

The chain carries TRBV5-1 and TRBJ1-1, with TRBD1 matching over 9 bases. Germline V gives CDR1 SGHRS, CDR2 YFSETQ. The CDR3 consists of 15 residues. The V segment lost 3 bases and the J segment 1 base; nucleotides outside the gene matches: 4. The CDR3 coding sequence is TGCGCCAGCAGCTCGGGGACAGGGTGGAACACTGAAGCTTTCTTT. Its protein is CASSSGTGWNTEAFF.

This clonotype came up a few times. The chain joins TRBV6-1 to TRBJ1-5; the D is unclear. Trimming pared 4 bases from V and 0 bases from J, leaving 10 bases between. CDR3 length: 15 amino acids. Germline values: CDR1 MNHNS, CDR2 SASEGT. In DNA, the CDR3 is TGTGCCAGCAGTGCCCTGTTCGATAGCAATCAGCCCCAGCATTTT. It specifies CASSALFDSNQPQHF.

This clonotype was seen only a few times. V is TRBV4-2 and J is TRBJ1-2; 7 bases are a match to TRBD1. CDR1 is LGHNA and CDR2 is YNFKEQ in the germline V gene. The CDR3 is made up of 13 amino acids. Germline trimming cut 11 bases from V and 2 bases from J; bases unmatched to any gene: 8. CDR3 sequence: CAAGSGQNYGYTF. CDR3 DNA sequence: TGTGCCGCCGGCTCGGGACAGAACTATGGCTACACCTTC.

The chain carries TRBV30 and TRBJ2-1; 12 positions match TRBD2. Germline V gene lookup returns CDR1 GTSNPN and CDR2 SVGIG (reference sequence). After removal of 0 bases from V and 5 bases from J, the junction contained 2 bases not matched to a gene. The CDR3 runs to 15 residues. The CDR3 DNA reads TGTGCCTGGAGTGTGGGACTAGCGGGTCACAATGAGCAGTTCTTC. Its translation: CAWSVGLAGHNEQFF.

This clonotype turned up a few times. This rearrangement joins TRBV19 to TRBJ2-3; 8 bases map to TRBD2. CDR3 length: 16 amino acids. Germline V lookup: CDR1 LNHDA, CDR2 SQIVND (reference sequence). V gave up 0 bases and J gave up 5 bases; unmatched junction bases: 7. The CDR3 sequence: CASSIDHRGGGDTQYF. Written as DNA, the CDR3 is TGTGCCAGTAGTATAGATCATCGGGGGGGAGGAGATACGCAGTATTTT.

This clonotype was counted only a few times. V is TRBV13 and J is TRBJ1-1; the D is unclear. The CDR3 sequence is 12 residues long. Looked up from germline, CDR1 is PRHDT and CDR2 is FYEKMQ (reference sequence). V lost 9 bases to trimming and J lost 0 bases, with 8 bases between them. The CDR3 bases are TGTGCCAGTGGCCGCATGAACACTGAAGCTTTCTTT. Its protein is CASGRMNTEAFF.